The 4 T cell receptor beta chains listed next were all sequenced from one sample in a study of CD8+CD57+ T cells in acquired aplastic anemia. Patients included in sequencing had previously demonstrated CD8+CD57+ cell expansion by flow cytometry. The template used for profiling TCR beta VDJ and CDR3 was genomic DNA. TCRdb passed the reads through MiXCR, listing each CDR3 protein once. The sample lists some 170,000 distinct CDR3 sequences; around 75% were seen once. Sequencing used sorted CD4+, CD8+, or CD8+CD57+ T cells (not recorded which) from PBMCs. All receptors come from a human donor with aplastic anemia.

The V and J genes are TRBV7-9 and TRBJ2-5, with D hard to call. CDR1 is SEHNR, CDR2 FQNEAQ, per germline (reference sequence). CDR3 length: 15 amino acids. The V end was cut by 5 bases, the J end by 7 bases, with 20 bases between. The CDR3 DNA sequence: TGTGCCAGCAGCCCCGAAGCAGGCGCCTTAAGGACCCAGTACTTC. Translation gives CASSPEAGALRTQYF.

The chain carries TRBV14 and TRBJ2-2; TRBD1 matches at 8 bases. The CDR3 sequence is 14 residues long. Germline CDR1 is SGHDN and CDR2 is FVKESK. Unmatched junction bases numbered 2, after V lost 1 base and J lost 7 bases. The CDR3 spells CASSQATGGGELFF. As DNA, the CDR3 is TGTGCCAGCAGCCAAGCCACAGGGGGCGGGGAGCTGTTTTTT. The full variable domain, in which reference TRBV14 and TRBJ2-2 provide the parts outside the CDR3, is EAGVTQFPSHSVIEKGQTVTLRCDPISGHDNLYWYRRVMGKEIKFLLHFVKESKQDESGMPNNRFLAERTGGTYSTLKVQPAELEDSGVYFCASSQATGGGELFFGEGSRLTVL.

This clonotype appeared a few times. The CDR3 bases are TGTGCCAGCAGCCCCGATGGCCAGGGTCCTACGAGGGAGTACTTC. This codes for CASSPDGQGPTREYF. This sequence joins TRBV7-6 and TRBJ2-7; tentatively, D is TRBD1 or TRBD2 (5 bases each). There are 15 residues in the CDR3. V dropped 5 bases and J dropped 11 bases, with 25 bases sitting between them. Germline lookup yields CDR1 SGHVS and CDR2 FNYEAQ.

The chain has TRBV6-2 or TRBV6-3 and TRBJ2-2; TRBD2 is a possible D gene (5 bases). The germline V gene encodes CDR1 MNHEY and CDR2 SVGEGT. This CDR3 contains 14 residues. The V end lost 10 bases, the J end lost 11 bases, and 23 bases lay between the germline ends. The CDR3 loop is CATTMAEAYNELFF. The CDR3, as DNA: TGTGCCACTACCATGGCGGAGGCTTACAATGAGCTGTTTTTT.